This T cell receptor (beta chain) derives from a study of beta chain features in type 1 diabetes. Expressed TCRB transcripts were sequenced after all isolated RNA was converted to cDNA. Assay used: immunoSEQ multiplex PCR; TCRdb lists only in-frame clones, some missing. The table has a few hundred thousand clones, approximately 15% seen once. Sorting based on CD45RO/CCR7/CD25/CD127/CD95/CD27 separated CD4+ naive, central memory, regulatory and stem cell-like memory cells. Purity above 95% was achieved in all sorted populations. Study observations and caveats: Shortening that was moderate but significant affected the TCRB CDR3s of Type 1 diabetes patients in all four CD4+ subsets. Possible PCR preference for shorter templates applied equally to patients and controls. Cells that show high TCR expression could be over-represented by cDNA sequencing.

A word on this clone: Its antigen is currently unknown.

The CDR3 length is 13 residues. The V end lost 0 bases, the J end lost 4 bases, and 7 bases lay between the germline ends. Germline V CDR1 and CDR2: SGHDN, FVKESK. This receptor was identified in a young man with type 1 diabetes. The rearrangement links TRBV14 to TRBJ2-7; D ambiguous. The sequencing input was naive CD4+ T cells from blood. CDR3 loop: CASSQDRYYEQYF. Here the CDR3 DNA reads TGTGCCAGCAGCCAAGACCGGTATTACGAGCAGTACTTC.